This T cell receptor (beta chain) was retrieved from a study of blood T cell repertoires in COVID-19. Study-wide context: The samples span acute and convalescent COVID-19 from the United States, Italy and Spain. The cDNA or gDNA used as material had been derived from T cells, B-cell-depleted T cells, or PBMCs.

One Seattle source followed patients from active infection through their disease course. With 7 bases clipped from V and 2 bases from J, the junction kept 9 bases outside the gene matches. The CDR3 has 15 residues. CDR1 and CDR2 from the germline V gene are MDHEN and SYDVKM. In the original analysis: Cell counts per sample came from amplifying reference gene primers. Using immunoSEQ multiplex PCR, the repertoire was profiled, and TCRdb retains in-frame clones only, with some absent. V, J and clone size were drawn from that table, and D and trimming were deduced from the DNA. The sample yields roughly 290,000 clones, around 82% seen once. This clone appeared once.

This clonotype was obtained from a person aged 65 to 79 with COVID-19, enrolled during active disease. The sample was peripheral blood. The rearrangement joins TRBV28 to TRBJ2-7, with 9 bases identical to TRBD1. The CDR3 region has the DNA TGTGCCAGCAACTTACCGGGACAGGGAACCTACGAGCAGTACTTC. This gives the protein CASNLPGQGTYEQYF.